The rows below give T cell receptor beta chains drawn from one sample of a study of blood T cells in healthy people across ages. TCRdb reanalysed the 5' RACE reads using MiXCR and keeps one entry per CDR3 protein. The data show about 840,000 distinct CDR3 sequences, 25% to 35% seen once. The sample was also reused in another study, on T cells of mothers and their children.

The specimen was blood. These TCRs come from a woman aged 40-49 years in good health. CDR3s include the opening cysteine and the closing phenylalanine or tryptophan. The order of the fields is CDR3 DNA, CDR3 protein, V gene, clone size, D gene, J gene. A D gene is named only where the DNA matches it firmly. Size is stated for part of the rows, as once, few or many counts, or as a class when the clone is expanded.

cdr3_nt: TGTGCCAGTAGTCCGACACAGACCTACGAGCAGTACTTC
cdr3_aa: CASSPTQTYEQYF
v_call: TRBV19
clone_size: NA
d_call: NA
j_call: TRBJ2-7

cdr3_nt: TGTGCCAGCAGCCTGTTCCCCTCCTACAATGAGCAGTTCTTC
cdr3_aa: CASSLFPSYNEQFF
v_call: TRBV12-3/TRBV12-4
clone_size: many
d_call: NA
j_call: TRBJ2-1

cdr3_nt: TGTGCCAGCAGCCCCCGGACAGGGGCGGTGAACACTGAAGCTTTCTTT
cdr3_aa: CASSPRTGAVNTEAFF
v_call: TRBV9
clone_size: once
d_call: TRBD1
j_call: TRBJ1-1

cdr3_nt: TGTGCCAGCAGTAGCGGGACCGATTACAATGAGCAGTTCTTC
cdr3_aa: CASSSGTDYNEQFF
v_call: TRBV27
clone_size: NA
d_call: TRBD2
j_call: TRBJ2-1

cdr3_nt: TGCGCCAGCAGCTTTGCCCAGGGCGAGCAGTACTTC
cdr3_aa: CASSFAQGEQYF
v_call: TRBV5-1
clone_size: few
d_call: NA
j_call: TRBJ2-7

cdr3_nt: TGCAGTGCGTTCCCGGGACAGGGTAGGGAGACCCAGTACTTC
cdr3_aa: CSAFPGQGRETQYF
v_call: TRBV20-1
clone_size: NA
d_call: TRBD1
j_call: TRBJ2-5

cdr3_nt: TGTGCCAGCAGTTTCGCGCAGCCGGGCAATCAGCCCCAGCATTTT
cdr3_aa: CASSFAQPGNQPQHF
v_call: TRBV28
clone_size: few
d_call: NA
j_call: TRBJ1-5

cdr3_nt: TGCAGTGCTAGCTCCCGAATCCTGCGGGATACGCAGTATTTT
cdr3_aa: CSASSRILRDTQYF
v_call: TRBV20-1
clone_size: few
d_call: NA
j_call: TRBJ2-3

cdr3_nt: TGTGCCAGCAGTTCGACAGTATCTGGAAACACCATATATTTT
cdr3_aa: CASSSTVSGNTIYF
v_call: TRBV7-3
clone_size: NA
d_call: NA
j_call: TRBJ1-3

cdr3_nt: TGTGCCAGCAGCGCGACAGGGGGAACTGAAAAACTGTTTTTT
cdr3_aa: CASSATGGTEKLFF
v_call: TRBV7-2
clone_size: few
d_call: TRBD1
j_call: TRBJ1-4

cdr3_nt: TGTGCCAGCAGCGTAGAGCAGGGCAAGGTCAATCAGCCCCAGCATTTT
cdr3_aa: CASSVEQGKVNQPQHF
v_call: TRBV9
clone_size: NA
d_call: NA
j_call: TRBJ1-5

cdr3_nt: TGCAGTGCTCCCGGAGCCAAAAACATTCAGTACTTC
cdr3_aa: CSAPGAKNIQYF
v_call: TRBV20-1
clone_size: many
d_call: NA
j_call: TRBJ2-4

cdr3_nt: TGTGCCAGCAGTTTGTCCCCTCCAAAAGAGACCCAGTACTTC
cdr3_aa: CASSLSPPKETQYF
v_call: TRBV28
clone_size: few
d_call: NA
j_call: TRBJ2-5

cdr3_nt: TGTGCCAGCAGTGGGGAGGGGGGAGGCAATCAGCCCCAGCATTTT
cdr3_aa: CASSGEGGGNQPQHF
v_call: TRBV6-6
clone_size: NA
d_call: NA
j_call: TRBJ1-5

cdr3_nt: TGTGCCAGCAGCTTCGACAGGGTCGGCACCGGGGAGCTGTTTTTT
cdr3_aa: CASSFDRVGTGELFF
v_call: TRBV7-9
clone_size: NA
d_call: TRBD1
j_call: TRBJ2-2

cdr3_nt: TGTGCCAGCAGCCAAGATCCGGGACAGGGAAGCAATGAGCAGTTCTTC
cdr3_aa: CASSQDPGQGSNEQFF
v_call: TRBV3-1
clone_size: many
d_call: TRBD1
j_call: TRBJ2-1

cdr3_nt: TGTGCCAGCAGGTCGGGGAGGGGCTCCTACAATGAGCAGTTCTTC
cdr3_aa: CASRSGRGSYNEQFF
v_call: TRBV6-5
clone_size: NA
d_call: TRBD2
j_call: TRBJ2-1

cdr3_nt: TGCAGTGCTAGGAAAGGACTAGCGGGGGGAACAGATACGCAGTATTTT
cdr3_aa: CSARKGLAGGTDTQYF
v_call: TRBV20-1
clone_size: NA
d_call: TRBD2
j_call: TRBJ2-3

cdr3_nt: TGTGCTAGTGGTTTGACCCTTCCCCTCGAGTCGGGACGGGGGGCTTTCTTT
cdr3_aa: CASGLTLPLESGRGAFF
v_call: TRBV12-5
clone_size: few
d_call: NA
j_call: TRBJ1-1

cdr3_nt: TGTGCCAGCAGCCAACCGGGGGGTGAAGCTTTCTTT
cdr3_aa: CASSQPGGEAFF
v_call: TRBV3-1
clone_size: few
d_call: NA
j_call: TRBJ1-1

cdr3_nt: TGCAGTGCCGCACAGGGGGCTAATCAGCCCCAGCATTTT
cdr3_aa: CSAAQGANQPQHF
v_call: TRBV20-1
clone_size: NA
d_call: TRBD1
j_call: TRBJ1-5

cdr3_nt: TGTGCCAGCAGCTTAAACAGCCCTTCCTACAAGCAGTACTTC
cdr3_aa: CASSLNSPSYKQYF
v_call: TRBV11-2
clone_size: many
d_call: NA
j_call: TRBJ2-7

cdr3_nt: TGTGCCAGCAGTCAACGACTAGCGGGGTATCAGGGAGAGACCCAGTACTTC
cdr3_aa: CASSQRLAGYQGETQYF
v_call: TRBV6-2/TRBV6-3
clone_size: NA
d_call: TRBD2
j_call: TRBJ2-5

cdr3_nt: TGCGCCAGCAGCCAAGGTCGGGCCAGAGGATCTTCCGGAGAGACCCAGTACTTC
cdr3_aa: CASSQGRARGSSGETQYF
v_call: TRBV4-1
clone_size: NA
d_call: NA
j_call: TRBJ2-5

cdr3_nt: TGCAGCGTTGAGGGGGGCCTTTACAATGAGCAGTTCTTC
cdr3_aa: CSVEGGLYNEQFF
v_call: TRBV29-1
clone_size: many
d_call: NA
j_call: TRBJ2-1

cdr3_nt: TGTGCCAGCAGCTTACCTCCACTAGCGGGGGAGAGCACAGATACGCAGTATTTT
cdr3_aa: CASSLPPLAGESTDTQYF
v_call: TRBV7-6
clone_size: few
d_call: TRBD2
j_call: TRBJ2-3

cdr3_nt: TGTGCCAGCATCTCGGCGGCAGGGCTTAATTCACCCCTCCACTTT
cdr3_aa: CASISAAGLNSPLHF
v_call: TRBV7-2
clone_size: NA
d_call: NA
j_call: TRBJ1-6

cdr3_nt: TGTGCCAGCAGTTTAAGCTCGGGGTCCTCCTACAATGAGCAGTTCTTC
cdr3_aa: CASSLSSGSSYNEQFF
v_call: TRBV27
clone_size: NA
d_call: NA
j_call: TRBJ2-1

cdr3_nt: TGCGCCAGCAGCCAGGCAGTCTTGAGTGCCCTAACCACCTACGAGCAGTACTTC
cdr3_aa: CASSQAVLSALTTYEQYF
v_call: TRBV4-1
clone_size: NA
d_call: NA
j_call: TRBJ2-7

cdr3_nt: TGTGCCAGTAGTATTTCCCCATGGGCGGGGGCTGAAGCTTTCTTT
cdr3_aa: CASSISPWAGAEAFF
v_call: TRBV19
clone_size: NA
d_call: NA
j_call: TRBJ1-1

cdr3_nt: TGTGCCAGCAGCGAAACCGGGGAGTTCTACGAGCAGTACTTC
cdr3_aa: CASSETGEFYEQYF
v_call: TRBV7-9
clone_size: many
d_call: NA
j_call: TRBJ2-7

cdr3_nt: TGTGCCAGCAGCAGAGACCACTCCTCAGCGGGGGGATACGAGCAGTACTTC
cdr3_aa: CASSRDHSSAGGYEQYF
v_call: TRBV21-1
clone_size: few
d_call: NA
j_call: TRBJ2-7

cdr3_nt: TGTGCCAGCAGTTTAACCATGACAGCTGCATCTAATGAAAAACTGTTTTTT
cdr3_aa: CASSLTMTAASNEKLFF
v_call: TRBV28
clone_size: few
d_call: NA
j_call: TRBJ1-4

cdr3_nt: TGTGCCAGCTCCCTCAGTCGCTCTGGGGCCAACGTCCTGACTTTC
cdr3_aa: CASSLSRSGANVLTF
v_call: TRBV18
clone_size: many
d_call: NA
j_call: TRBJ2-6

cdr3_nt: TGTGCCAGCAGCCCGTGGACAGGAGGGCTTAACTATGGCTACACCTTC
cdr3_aa: CASSPWTGGLNYGYTF
v_call: TRBV7-9
clone_size: few
d_call: TRBD1
j_call: TRBJ1-2

cdr3_nt: TGTGCCAGCAGTACTCCCCCCCGGTTGAACACTGAAGCTTTCTTT
cdr3_aa: CASSTPPRLNTEAFF
v_call: TRBV6-2/TRBV6-3
clone_size: NA
d_call: NA
j_call: TRBJ1-1

cdr3_nt: TGTGCCAGCAGCTTAACGGGAGGGGACGAGCAGTACTTC
cdr3_aa: CASSLTGGDEQYF
v_call: TRBV7-3
clone_size: many
d_call: TRBD2
j_call: TRBJ2-7

cdr3_nt: TGTGCCAGCAGCTGGGGGGACCGGGGGGTCAGAGAAGCTTTCTTT
cdr3_aa: CASSWGDRGVREAFF
v_call: TRBV5-5
clone_size: once
d_call: NA
j_call: TRBJ1-1

cdr3_nt: TGTGCCAGCAGCGTAGATGCTAACACTGAAGCTTTCTTT
cdr3_aa: CASSVDANTEAFF
v_call: TRBV9
clone_size: few
d_call: NA
j_call: TRBJ1-1

cdr3_nt: TGCAGCGTTGACCAACAGCAAGCAGATACGCAGTATTTT
cdr3_aa: CSVDQQQADTQYF
v_call: TRBV29-1
clone_size: few
d_call: NA
j_call: TRBJ2-3

cdr3_nt: TGCAGTGCTAAAGAGCAAGAGACCCAGTTCTTC
cdr3_aa: CSAKEQETQFF
v_call: TRBV20-1
clone_size: NA
d_call: NA
j_call: TRBJ2-1

cdr3_nt: TGTGCCAGCACTCCCGGGAGGGGTTTCTATGGCTACACCTTC
cdr3_aa: CASTPGRGFYGYTF
v_call: TRBV12-3/TRBV12-4
clone_size: many
d_call: NA
j_call: TRBJ1-2

cdr3_nt: TGTGCCAGCAGCCAAGACGGGGGGGTCGCAGATACGCAGTATTTT
cdr3_aa: CASSQDGGVADTQYF
v_call: TRBV4-2
clone_size: NA
d_call: TRBD2
j_call: TRBJ2-3

cdr3_nt: TGTGCCAGCAGTTACTCATCTGGACTAGCGGGGGGGAATGAGCAGTTCTTC
cdr3_aa: CASSYSSGLAGGNEQFF
v_call: TRBV6-2/TRBV6-3
clone_size: NA
d_call: TRBD2
j_call: TRBJ2-1

cdr3_nt: TGCGCCAGCAGCCAAGTTTTGGGGGCCGGTAATGAAAAACTGTTTTTT
cdr3_aa: CASSQVLGAGNEKLFF
v_call: TRBV4-1
clone_size: few
d_call: NA
j_call: TRBJ1-4

cdr3_nt: TGCGCCAGCAGCCAGGGGAGTGTCAGGGGGCGTGAAAAACTGTTTTTT
cdr3_aa: CASSQGSVRGREKLFF
v_call: TRBV4-3
clone_size: NA
d_call: TRBD1
j_call: TRBJ1-4

cdr3_nt: TGTGCCAGCAGCTTAGAATGGGGTCCGGGGACCCAGTACTTC
cdr3_aa: CASSLEWGPGTQYF
v_call: TRBV7-6
clone_size: few
d_call: NA
j_call: TRBJ2-5

cdr3_nt: TGCAGCGTGGGACAGGGAGGCAGCAATCAGCCCCAGCATTTT
cdr3_aa: CSVGQGGSNQPQHF
v_call: TRBV29-1
clone_size: few
d_call: TRBD1
j_call: TRBJ1-5